This TCR beta chain was sequenced for a study of shared clonotypes between healthy human individuals. Original handling: Filtering differed because ImmunoSEQ produced junction-only sequences that carried no quality scores. Only in-frame clones appear in the TCRdb table, and some are missing; sequencing was by immunoSEQ multiplex PCR. V and J calls and clone size are those listed in that table; D and trimming were worked out from the DNA. The sample shows about 490,000 clones, 70% to 85% of them seen only once. The V gene's germline CDR1 is SGHRS and CDR2 YFSETQ. The CDR3 consists of 17 residues. J was trimmed by 9 bases and V by 4 bases; bases with no gene match: 16.

The V gene is TRBV5-1, the J gene TRBJ1-3, with 10 positions matching TRBD1. The sequence was collected from a middle-aged woman in good health. Some clones in this sample may be carry-over from other donors' samples. Material: PBMCs. The CDR3 DNA sequence: TGCGCCAGCAGCACCACGGGACAGGGGTATGAGGGTGCCACCATATATTTT. Protein sequence: CASSTTGQGYEGATIYF.